Each of the 23 T cell receptor beta chains below was sequenced from the same sample in a study of Graves' ophthalmopathy and Graves' hyperthyroidism. The study amplified TCR beta CDR3 regions using RNA transcripts. First-round RT-PCR with HTBI primers preceded a second-round multiplex PCR. In TCRdb, the multiplex PCR reads were re-called with MiXCR into one record per CDR3 protein. The sample lists a few hundred thousand distinct CDR3 sequences; over 15% were seen once. Sequenced: peripheral blood. Every receptor here comes from a woman aged 18 to 35 with stable Graves' hyperthyroidism.

This clonotype was seen ten or more times. A read error may be the cause here, since a much bigger clone is one base away. The chain has TRBV12-3 or TRBV12-4 and TRBJ1-2; 8 positions match TRBD1. The CDR3 runs 14 residues. Trimming cost V 8 bases and J 11 bases; bases outside gene matches: 16. The CDR3 DNA reads as TGTGCCAGCGGGCGAATCGACAGGGGTGAGAGGTACACCTTC. The encoded protein is CASGRIDRGERYTF.

This clonotype came up many times. V gene TRBV19 combines with J gene TRBJ2-5; 10 bases agree with TRBD2. The J segment lost 2 bases and the V segment lost 4 bases, leaving 4 bases of the junction unmatched. Germline CDR1 reads LNHDA; CDR2 reads SQIVND (reference sequence). CDR3 size: 15 residues. The CDR3 bases are TGTGCCAGTAGTACTAGCGGGGGTCGACAAGAGACCCAGTACTTC. Its protein is CASSTSGGRQETQYF. Looking up the rest from reference TRBV19 and TRBJ2-5 gives the full variable domain: DGGITQSPKYLFRKEGQNVTLSCEQNLNHDAMYWYRQDPGQGLRLIYYSQIVNDFQKGDIAEGYSVSREKKESFPLTVTSAQKNPTAFYLCASSTSGGRQETQYFGPGTRLLVL.

This clonotype was found many times. The V and J genes are TRBV12-3 or TRBV12-4 and TRBJ2-7; possible D gene TRBD1, 6 bases. With 6 bases removed from V and 4 bases from J, the gap between germline ends came to 13 bases. CDR3 length: 13 residues. CDR3 nucleotides: TGTGCCAGCAGGGGGGCCATGAGGTACGAGCAGTACTTC. Its protein product is CASRGAMRYEQYF.

This clonotype has more than one count but fewer than ten. The junction does not match germline at one end; this may be a read error. This sequence joins TRBV9 and TRBJ2-3; the match to TRBD2 covers 10 bases. There are 16 residues in the CDR3. In germline, CDR1 is SGDLS, CDR2 YYNGEE. CDR3 region: CASSVASGGYTDTRYF. As DNA, the CDR3 is TGTGCCAGCAGCGTAGCTAGCGGGGGATACACAGATACGCGGTATTTT.

This clonotype was recorded at least ten times. The V gene is TRBV24-1, the J gene TRBJ1-3; no definite D call. This CDR3 has 12 amino acids. With 7 bases removed from V and 2 bases from J, the gap between germline ends came to 5 bases. CDR1 KGHDR and CDR2 SFDVKD come from the germline V gene. Written as DNA, the CDR3 is TGTGCCACCAGCGGGCCTGGAAACACCATATATTTT. Its protein is CATSGPGNTIYF.

This clonotype has a count of ten or more. V is TRBV7-9 and J is TRBJ1-1; perhaps TRBD1 as D (5 bases). Trimming took off 5 bases at V and 3 bases at J, with 7 bases between the two ends. The CDR3 extends over 12 amino acids. Germline lookup yields CDR1 SEHNR and CDR2 FQNEAQ (reference sequence). CDR3 nucleotide sequence: TGTGCCAGCAGCCAACAGGACACTGAAGCTTTCTTT. Translation gives CASSQQDTEAFF.

V gene TRBV20-1 combines with J gene TRBJ1-2, with 9 bases that match TRBD1. Looked up from germline, CDR1 is DFQATT and CDR2 is SNEGSKA (reference sequence). The CDR3 runs 14 residues. J was trimmed by 3 bases and V by 4 bases; bases with no gene match: 6. The CDR3 bases are TGCAGTGCTAAACCGGGACAGGGATACTATGGCTACACCTTC. It encodes CSAKPGQGYYGYTF.

The count of this clonotype is one. The chain carries TRBV19 and TRBJ1-1; 7 nucleotides line up with TRBD1. There are 13 residues in the CDR3. Germline CDR1 and CDR2: LNHDA and SQIVND (reference sequence). V was clipped by 4 bases and J by 7 bases; unmatched bases: 6. CDR3 DNA: TGTGCCAGTAGTAACACAGGGGCCATTGAAGCTTTCTTT. Residues: CASSNTGAIEAFF.

The chain couples TRBV20-1 to TRBJ1-2, with D maybe TRBD1 (6 bases). Trimming left V 0 bases short and J 7 bases short, with 15 bases between. Germline loops: CDR1 DFQATT, CDR2 SNEGSKA (reference sequence). The CDR3 runs to 14 residues. CDR3 residues: CSARDPTGFGGYTF. CDR3 sequence (DNA): TGCAGTGCTAGAGATCCCACAGGGTTTGGTGGCTACACCTTC.

The CDR3 DNA reads as TGTGCCAGCAGTTTAGCGCGGGTCGGGGAGCTGTTTTTT. It encodes CASSLARVGELFF. The chain combines TRBV12-3 or TRBV12-4 with TRBJ2-2; possibly TRBD2 for D (5 bases). The CDR3 runs to 13 residues. Trimming pared 0 bases from V and 7 bases from J, leaving 6 bases between.

This chain joins TRBV6-1 and TRBJ1-1; 7 bases agree with TRBD1. Germline V gives CDR1 MNHNS, CDR2 SASEGT. This CDR3 spans 12 amino acids. Losses at the gene ends were 5 bases for V and 11 bases for J; bases not matched to a gene: 8. For the CDR3, the DNA is TGTGCCAGCAGTCGACAGGGAATCAATGCTTTCTTT. It encodes CASSRQGINAFF.

There are a few counts of this clonotype. The chain employs TRBV11-2 and TRBJ1-1, with D possibly TRBD1 on 6 matching bases. V shed 2 bases and J shed 0 bases, with 16 bases lying between them. The V gene's germline CDR1 is SGHAT and CDR2 FQNNGV. There are 17 residues in the CDR3. The DNA for the CDR3 is TGTGCCAGCAGCTTAAGGGGGGGGGTGAACTTGAACACTGAAGCTTTCTTT. Its protein product is CASSLRGGVNLNTEAFF.

This clonotype appeared many times. The CDR3 nucleotides read TGTGCCAGCGCCCCCCATGGGACTGAAGCTTTCTTT. Translating gives CASAPHGTEAFF. The genes are TRBV6-1 and TRBJ1-1; no definite D call. The CDR3 has 12 residues. Germline V CDR1 and CDR2: MNHNS, SASEGT. The V end was cut by 8 bases, the J end by 5 bases, with 12 bases between.

At least ten counts were recorded for this clonotype. For the CDR3, the DNA is TGCAGCGTGAAGGGACAGGGAGGGCAGCCCCAGCATTTT. Protein product: CSVKGQGGQPQHF. The chain is built from TRBV29-1 and TRBJ1-5; 9 bases align to TRBD1. Germline loops: CDR1 SQVTM, CDR2 ANQGSEA. J was trimmed by 7 bases and V by 6 bases; bases with no gene match: 7. This CDR3 contains 13 residues. The whole variable domain, filled in from reference TRBV29-1 and TRBJ1-5, reads SAVISQKPSRDICQRGTSLTIQCQVDSQVTMMFWYRQQPGQSLTLIATANQGSEATYESGFVIDKFPISRPNLTFSTLTVSNMSPEDSSIYLCSVKGQGGQPQHFGDGTRLSIL.

A note on this clonotype: Its ends do not fully match the called genes, so a read error is possible. The chain is built from TRBV12-3 or TRBV12-4 and TRBJ2-3, with a tentative D call TRBD1 (6 bases). The CDR3 is made up of 15 amino acids. The CDR3: CASTLQGSYTDTKYF. The CDR3 DNA reads TGTGCCAGCACCCTACAGGGATCATACACAGATACGAAGTATTTT.

The V and J genes are TRBV5-1 and TRBJ2-6, with 9 bases lining up with TRBD2. CDR1 and CDR2 from the germline V gene are SGHRS and YFSETQ. The CDR3 covers 18 residues. With 4 bases clipped from V and 1 base from J, the junction kept 9 bases outside the gene matches. The CDR3 nucleotides are TGCGCCAGCAGCGGGTTTTTGCGGGGGGGATCTGGGGCCAACGTCCTGACTTTC. This sequence encodes CASSGFLRGGSGANVLTF.

The chain uses TRBV12-3 or TRBV12-4 and TRBJ1-2; 11 nucleotides agree with TRBD1. This CDR3 is built from 14 residues. Unmatched junction bases numbered 2, after V lost 2 bases and J lost 6 bases. CDR3: CASSLKGQGDGYTF. The CDR3 DNA is TGTGCCAGCAGTTTAAAGGGACAGGGGGATGGCTACACCTTC.

The sample holds a few counts of this clonotype. The chain is built from TRBV4-1 and TRBJ1-2; weak D call: TRBD1 (5 bases). Trimming left V 0 bases short and J 8 bases short, with 19 bases between. The CDR3 loop spans 16 amino acids. Germline V gene sequence: CDR1 MGHRA, CDR2 YSYEKL. The DNA for the CDR3 is TGCGCCAGCAGCCAAGAAGGTCCGGGCAGGGTTAACGGCTACACCTTC. It yields the protein CASSQEGPGRVNGYTF.

This clonotype appeared many times. The chain joins TRBV19 to TRBJ2-3, with 7 bases lining up with TRBD1. J lost 2 bases, V lost 0 bases, and 11 bases had no gene match. CDR1 LNHDA and CDR2 SQIVND come from the germline V gene (reference sequence). The CDR3 covers 18 residues. The CDR3 loop reads CASSIDRGTAGDTDTQYF. The DNA of the CDR3 is TGTGCCAGTAGTATAGATCGAGGGACAGCCGGCGACACAGATACGCAGTATTTT.

At least ten counts were recorded for this clonotype. This chain uses TRBV2 with TRBJ2-7; possible D gene TRBD2, 6 bases. CDR1 and CDR2 (germline): SNHLY, FYNNEI. V lost 10 bases, J lost 4 bases, and 17 bases lay in between. There are 13 residues in the CDR3. CDR3 sequence reads: CATREIGTYEQYF. DNA of the CDR3: TGTGCCACCAGAGAGATCGGGACTTACGAGCAGTACTTC.

This clonotype has ten or more counts. This chain uses TRBV11-1 with TRBJ2-2; weak D call: TRBD2 (6 bases). This CDR3 is built from 15 residues. Trimming removed 3 bases at V and 6 bases at J, with 14 bases between. Germline CDR1 SGHAT, CDR2 FQDESV (reference sequence). The chain's CDR3 is CASSLEGRAAGELFF. CDR3 in DNA: TGTGCCAGCAGCTTGGAGGGTAGAGCGGCCGGGGAGCTGTTTTTT.

This clonotype was picked up many times. This sequence joins TRBV24-1 and TRBJ1-3, with a possible D match to TRBD1 (5 bases). The germline gives CDR1 KGHDR, CDR2 SFDVKD. The CDR3 consists of 13 residues. V was clipped by 7 bases and J by 2 bases, with 8 bases between them. For the CDR3, the DNA is TGTGCCACCAGCGGGGGGACTGGAAACACCATATATTTT. Translation: CATSGGTGNTIYF.

Ten or more counts support this clonotype. V gene TRBV6-1 combines with J gene TRBJ1-4, with unresolved D. V gave up 8 bases and J gave up 4 bases, with 5 bases separating them. This CDR3 is built from 11 residues. Germline loops: CDR1 MNHNS, CDR2 SASEGT. In DNA, the CDR3 is TGTGCCAGCCGGGTTAATGAAAAACTGTTTTTT. Translated: CASRVNEKLFF.